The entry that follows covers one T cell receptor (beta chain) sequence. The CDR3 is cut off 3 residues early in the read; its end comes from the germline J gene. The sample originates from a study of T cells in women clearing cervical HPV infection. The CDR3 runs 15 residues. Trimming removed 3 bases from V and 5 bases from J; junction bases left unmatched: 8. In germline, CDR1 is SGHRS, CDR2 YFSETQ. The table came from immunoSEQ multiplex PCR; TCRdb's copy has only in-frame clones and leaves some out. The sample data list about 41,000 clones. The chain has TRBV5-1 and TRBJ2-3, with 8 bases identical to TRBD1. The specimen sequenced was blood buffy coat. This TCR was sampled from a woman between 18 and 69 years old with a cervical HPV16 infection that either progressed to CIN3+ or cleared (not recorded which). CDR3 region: CASSYTTGVGDTQYF. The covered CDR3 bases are TGCGCCAGCAGCTACACGACAGGGGTGGGAGATACG.